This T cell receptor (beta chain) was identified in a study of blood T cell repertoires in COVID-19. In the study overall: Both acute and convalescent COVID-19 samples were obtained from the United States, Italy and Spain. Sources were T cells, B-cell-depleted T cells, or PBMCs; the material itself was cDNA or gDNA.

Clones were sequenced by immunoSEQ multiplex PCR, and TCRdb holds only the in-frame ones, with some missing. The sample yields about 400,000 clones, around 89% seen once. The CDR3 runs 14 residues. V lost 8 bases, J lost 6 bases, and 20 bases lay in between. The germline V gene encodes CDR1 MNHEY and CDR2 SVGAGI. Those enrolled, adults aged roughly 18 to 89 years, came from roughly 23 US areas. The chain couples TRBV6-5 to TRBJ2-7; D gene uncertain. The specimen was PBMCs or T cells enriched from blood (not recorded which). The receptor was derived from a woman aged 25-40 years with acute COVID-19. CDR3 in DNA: TGTGCCAGCGGAGAAATCCTCCACCCCCGCGAGCAGTACTTC. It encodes CASGEILHPREQYF.